Below are 12 T cell receptor beta chains sequenced from a single sample in a study of response to subunit inactivated influenza vaccine. MiXCR, run by TCRdb on the RT-PCR reads, gives a single entry per CDR3 protein. The repertoire consists of roughly 500,000 distinct CDR3 sequences, with approximately 15% occurring once and the leading ten covering approximately 3%. The specimen was CD4+ T cells sorted from PBMCs, collected less than 30 months after vaccination. These receptors came from a man aged 45 to 70 who received an inactivated influenza vaccine.

There are a few counts of this clonotype. V is TRBV5-6 and J is TRBJ1-5; no clear D gene. This CDR3 is built from 15 residues. Between the trimmed V and J ends, which lost 0 bases and 2 bases, there was a span of 9 bases. Per germline, CDR1 SGHDT and CDR2 YYEEEE. Here the CDR3 reads CASSLGGLRNQPQHF. The CDR3 coding sequence is TGTGCCAGCAGCTTGGGAGGGTTGCGCAATCAGCCCCAGCATTTT.

The J gene is TRBJ2-2, the V gene TRBV10-2, with unresolved D. CDR3 length: 14 amino acids. The V and J ends lost 7 bases and 6 bases respectively, with 15 bases between them. CDR1 is WSHSY and CDR2 is SAAADI in the germline V gene. The chain's CDR3 is CASKTAGSAGELFF. In nucleotides, the CDR3 is TGCGCCAGCAAGACTGCCGGTTCCGCCGGGGAGCTGTTTTTT.

This clonotype was recorded a few times. J is TRBJ1-1 and V is TRBV20-1, with a tentative D call TRBD1 (5 bases). The germline CDR1 and CDR2 sequences are DFQATT and SNEGSKA (reference sequence). Trimming stripped 4 bases from V and 2 bases from J, with 11 bases between. The CDR3 is made up of 13 amino acids. CDR3 in amino acids: CSATGTFNTEAFF. The CDR3 nucleotides read TGCAGTGCTACCGGGACTTTCAACACTGAAGCTTTCTTT.

This clonotype has at least ten counts. The chain is built from TRBV10-3 and TRBJ2-5, with 7 bases matching TRBD1. The CDR3 loop spans 13 amino acids. V lost 5 bases to trimming and J lost 2 bases; unmatched junction nucleotides: 2. Germline CDR1 is ENHRY and CDR2 is SYGVKD. The CDR3, as DNA: TGTGCCATCAGTCCGGGACAGCAAGAGACCCAGTACTTC. This codes for CAISPGQQETQYF.

The chain combines TRBV30 with TRBJ2-3; TRBD1 or TRBD2 may be the D gene (5 bases each). Trimming shortened V by 0 bases and J by 2 bases, and 9 bases separated the two germline ends. The CDR3 is made up of 14 amino acids. Per germline, CDR1 GTSNPN and CDR2 SVGIG (reference sequence). The CDR3 spells CAWSVQDFTDTQYF. Written as DNA, the CDR3 is TGTGCCTGGAGTGTACAGGACTTCACAGATACGCAGTATTTT.

This clonotype was observed a handful of times. This chain uses TRBV12-3 or TRBV12-4 with TRBJ2-5; 7 bases line up with TRBD1. Unmatched junction bases numbered 6, after V lost 4 bases and J lost 1 base. The CDR3 has 15 residues. The CDR3 region has the DNA TGTGCCAGCAGTTCTCATGACAGGGCCCAAGAGACCCAGTACTTC. Protein: CASSSHDRAQETQYF.

This clonotype was seen a few times. The rearrangement links TRBV12-3 or TRBV12-4 to TRBJ1-1, with 7 bases that match TRBD1. The ends lost 6 bases at V and 3 bases at J; junction bases unmatched: 10. This CDR3 comprises 15 residues. The CDR3 here is CASSPFTGADTEAFF. As DNA, the CDR3 is TGTGCCAGCAGCCCATTCACAGGGGCGGACACTGAAGCTTTCTTT.

This chain joins TRBV20-1 and TRBJ2-7; D perhaps matches TRBD2 (5 bases). Germline V gives CDR1 DFQATT, CDR2 SNEGSKA (reference sequence). The CDR3 runs to 16 residues. The V and J ends lost 0 bases and 0 bases respectively, with 15 bases between them. The CDR3 sequence: CSARDLSGVSSYEQYF. The CDR3 DNA is TGCAGTGCTAGAGATTTGAGCGGCGTTAGCTCCTACGAGCAGTACTTC.

The rearrangement links TRBV12-3 or TRBV12-4 to TRBJ2-1; D is perhaps TRBD2 (7 bases). Trimming took 4 bases from V and 5 from J, leaving 21 bases between them. The length of the CDR3 is 17 residues. CDR3 sequence (DNA): TGTGCCAGCAGTTCAGACACCTTCACGGGGGGCCACAATGAGCAGTTCTTC. It specifies CASSSDTFTGGHNEQFF.

This clonotype was seen at least ten times. The chain carries TRBV24-1 and TRBJ2-7; D is ambiguous. From germline, CDR1 is KGHDR and CDR2 SFDVKD. The CDR3 is made up of 15 amino acids. V lost 2 bases and J 0 bases, leaving 10 bases between the germline ends. In nucleotides, the CDR3 is TGTGCCACCAGTGATTCCGGGCCAAGCTCCTACGAGCAGTACTTC. It is translated as CATSDSGPSSYEQYF.

The rearrangement links TRBV19 to TRBJ2-7; 8 bases fit TRBD1. Unmatched junction bases numbered 9, after V lost 9 bases and J lost 2 bases. CDR1 is LNHDA, CDR2 SQIVND, per germline (reference sequence). The CDR3 covers 14 residues. This CDR3 is CASTPGTGAYEQYF. As DNA, the CDR3 is TGTGCCAGCACCCCCGGGACAGGCGCCTACGAGCAGTACTTC.

The chain is built from TRBV20-1 and TRBJ2-7; TRBD1 might be the D (6 bases). Trimming shortened V by 7 bases and J by 5 bases, and 21 bases separated the two germline ends. The CDR3 runs 14 residues. Germline V gene lookup returns CDR1 DFQATT and CDR2 SNEGSKA (reference sequence). The CDR3 bases are TGCAGTGTCCGCTCAGGGGTAGCTCGGGACGAGCAGTACTTC. It specifies CSVRSGVARDEQYF.